A selection of T cell receptor beta chains follows, all from one sample in a study of T cell repertoires in cytomegalovirus infection. Their cognate antigens are unknown. TCRdb used MiXCR to reprocess the reads, holding one entry per CDR3 protein. The table shows roughly 500,000 distinct CDR3 sequences, with around 30% occurring only once. Sequencing used cultured PBMCs, obtained from culture after CMV antigen stimulation. Source of these receptors: a human donor in good health (CMV status not recorded). Some clones in this sample may be carry-over from other donors' samples. Each CDR3 is given with its conserved first and last residue. The D gene is left open where the match is weak. Size is stated for part of the rows, as once, few or many counts, or as a class when the clone is expanded.

clone size: NA
J gene: TRBJ2-1
D gene: NA
V gene: TRBV6-5
CDR3 DNA: TGTGCCAGCAGCCGCAGCCCCTATAGGGGGGATGAGCAGTTCTTC
CDR3 protein: CASSRSPYRGDEQFF

clone size: few
J gene: TRBJ1-1
D gene: NA
V gene: TRBV6-2/TRBV6-3
CDR3 DNA: TGTGCCAGCAGATTGACAGCGCGAAACAACTGGAACACTGAAGCTTTCTTT
CDR3 protein: CASRLTARNNWNTEAFF

clone size: many
J gene: TRBJ2-5
D gene: NA
V gene: TRBV7-2
CDR3 DNA: TGTGCCAGCAGCCCATTAGCGCAAGAGACCCAGTACTTC
CDR3 protein: CASSPLAQETQYF

clone size: NA
J gene: TRBJ2-7
D gene: NA
V gene: TRBV7-9
CDR3 DNA: TGTGCCAGCAGCTCTACTCAGGGGTACTACGAGCAGTACTTC
CDR3 protein: CASSSTQGYYEQYF

clone size: NA
J gene: TRBJ1-2
D gene: NA
V gene: TRBV4-1
CDR3 DNA: TGCGCCAGCAGCCAAGTCACTATATTAGATGGCTACACCTTC
CDR3 protein: CASSQVTILDGYTF

clone size: many
J gene: TRBJ2-3
D gene: NA
V gene: TRBV7-2
CDR3 DNA: TGTGCCAGCAGCCGCCAGACAGCGGGAGATACGCAGTATTTT
CDR3 protein: CASSRQTAGDTQYF

clone size: NA
J gene: TRBJ2-1
D gene: NA
V gene: TRBV6-2/TRBV6-3
CDR3 DNA: TGTGCCAGCAGTTACTCGTTTCCAGCAGGTCCGTTCTTC
CDR3 protein: CASSYSFPAGPFF

clone size: few
J gene: TRBJ2-3
D gene: NA
V gene: TRBV7-2
CDR3 DNA: TGTGCCAGCAGCACGACAGTACCAGATACGCAGTATTTT
CDR3 protein: CASSTTVPDTQYF

clone size: NA
J gene: TRBJ1-5
D gene: TRBD1
V gene: TRBV12-3/TRBV12-4
CDR3 DNA: TGTGCCAGCAGCTCCGGGACAGATCAGCCCCAGCATTTT
CDR3 protein: CASSSGTDQPQHF

clone size: NA
J gene: TRBJ2-5
D gene: TRBD1
V gene: TRBV27
CDR3 DNA: TGTGCCAGCAGTTTTACCGGGACAGGGGGCGAGACCCAGTACTTC
CDR3 protein: CASSFTGTGGETQYF

clone size: few
J gene: TRBJ2-1
D gene: TRBD2
V gene: TRBV4-3
CDR3 DNA: TGCGCCAGCAGCCATCTAGCGGGAGTAATCTACAATGAGCAGTTCTTC
CDR3 protein: CASSHLAGVIYNEQFF

clone size: NA
J gene: TRBJ2-1
D gene: NA
V gene: TRBV20-1
CDR3 DNA: TGCAGTGCTAGAGACAATGAGCAGTTCTTC
CDR3 protein: CSARDNEQFF

clone size: NA
J gene: TRBJ2-1
D gene: NA
V gene: TRBV4-3
CDR3 DNA: TGCGCCAGCAGCCAAGATTACGGCGGGCAGCAGTTCTTC
CDR3 protein: CASSQDYGGQQFF

clone size: few
J gene: TRBJ2-5
D gene: NA
V gene: TRBV15
CDR3 DNA: TGTGCCACCAGCAGTTTGGCTATCCGGGACCGCGGCGACTTC
CDR3 protein: CATSSLAIRDRGDF

clone size: many
J gene: TRBJ2-1
D gene: NA
V gene: TRBV7-2
CDR3 DNA: TGTGCCAGCAGCTTAGCCCCGGGCCCCCTCCTAGCCGCACCCTACAATGAGCAGTTCTTC
CDR3 protein: CASSLAPGPLLAAPYNEQFF

clone size: NA
J gene: TRBJ1-2
D gene: NA
V gene: TRBV4-1
CDR3 DNA: TGCACCAGCAGCCAAGAGGGAAGAGGCCGCTATGGCTACACCTTC
CDR3 protein: CTSSQEGRGRYGYTF

clone size: many
J gene: TRBJ2-3
D gene: TRBD2
V gene: TRBV7-2
CDR3 DNA: TGTGCCAGCAGCTTAGAACCGGGAGGGGCAGATACGCAGTATTTT
CDR3 protein: CASSLEPGGADTQYF

clone size: NA
J gene: TRBJ2-7
D gene: TRBD1
V gene: TRBV28
CDR3 DNA: TGTGCCAGCAGAAGGACAGGGACGGGCGAGCAGTACTTC
CDR3 protein: CASRRTGTGEQYF

clone size: NA
J gene: TRBJ1-2
D gene: NA
V gene: TRBV2
CDR3 DNA: TGTGCCAGTCGGGAGGGGCCAGCTAACTATGGCTACACCTTC
CDR3 protein: CASREGPANYGYTF

clone size: NA
J gene: TRBJ2-1
D gene: NA
V gene: TRBV7-8
CDR3 DNA: TGTGCCAGCAGCGAAAATAGCGGACAGGACAATGAGCAGTTCTTC
CDR3 protein: CASSENSGQDNEQFF

clone size: NA
J gene: TRBJ2-3
D gene: TRBD2
V gene: TRBV19
CDR3 DNA: TGTGCCAGTAGTATAGATCCCAGCGGGAGTGGGGATACGCAGTATTTT
CDR3 protein: CASSIDPSGSGDTQYF

clone size: NA
J gene: TRBJ2-3
D gene: NA
V gene: TRBV6-1
CDR3 DNA: TGTGCCAGCAGTGAAGCGGGCGGGGCAACAGATACGCAGTATTTT
CDR3 protein: CASSEAGGATDTQYF

clone size: NA
J gene: TRBJ1-1
D gene: NA
V gene: TRBV12-3/TRBV12-4
CDR3 DNA: TGTGCCAGCAGTCAAAGAACCGGGGGCACTGAAGCTTTCTTT
CDR3 protein: CASSQRTGGTEAFF

clone size: few
J gene: TRBJ2-7
D gene: NA
V gene: TRBV6-6
CDR3 DNA: TGTGCCAGCAGGAGAAGGACCATTCCGAGGCGGACTGTAAACTACGAGCAGTACTTC
CDR3 protein: CASRRRTIPRRTVNYEQYF

clone size: NA
J gene: TRBJ2-7
D gene: TRBD2
V gene: TRBV6-2/TRBV6-3
CDR3 DNA: TGTGCCAGCGCTTGGGCTAGCGGGAGCAACGAGCAGTACTTC
CDR3 protein: CASAWASGSNEQYF

clone size: NA
J gene: TRBJ2-3
D gene: NA
V gene: TRBV28
CDR3 DNA: TGTGCCAGCAGTTTCGGAGGGGCAACAGATACGCAGTATTTT
CDR3 protein: CASSFGGATDTQYF

clone size: NA
J gene: TRBJ2-1
D gene: TRBD2
V gene: TRBV7-8
CDR3 DNA: TGTGCCAGCAGCTTCTTAGCGGGAGGGGGCTACAATGAGCAGTTCTTC
CDR3 protein: CASSFLAGGGYNEQFF

clone size: NA
J gene: TRBJ2-1
D gene: NA
V gene: TRBV6-6
CDR3 DNA: TGTGCCAGCAGTTACTCGGGCGGGATGGGGTCTGGGAGTGAGCAGTTCTTC
CDR3 protein: CASSYSGGMGSGSEQFF

clone size: NA
J gene: TRBJ2-1
D gene: NA
V gene: TRBV2
CDR3 DNA: TGTGCCAGCACCCGAGGGAGGACCTTCAGACTTAATGAGCAGTTCTTC
CDR3 protein: CASTRGRTFRLNEQFF

clone size: few
J gene: TRBJ2-1
D gene: NA
V gene: TRBV6-2/TRBV6-3
CDR3 DNA: TGTGCCAGCACCCCATCCGGGACTAATGAGCAGTTCTTC
CDR3 protein: CASTPSGTNEQFF

clone size: once
J gene: TRBJ1-2
D gene: TRBD1
V gene: TRBV3-1
CDR3 DNA: TGTGCCAGCAGCCAAAGGGGGACAGGGGGCAAATCGGGCTATGGCTACACCTTC
CDR3 protein: CASSQRGTGGKSGYGYTF